Below are 5 T cell receptor beta chains sequenced from a single sample in a study of T cells in Graves' hyperthyroidism and ophthalmopathy. What was amplified from RNA transcripts were TCR beta CDR3 regions. When the TCR CDR3 underwent first-round RT-PCR, the HTBI primer set was used. TCRdb itself ran the multiplex PCR reads through MiXCR, one entry per CDR3 protein. Of approximately 260,000 distinct CDR3 sequences listed, about 16% are singletons. Sequencing was done on a sample of blood. The receptors shown here come from a woman between 50 and 59 years old with Graves' hyperthyroidism that later progressed to Graves' ophthalmopathy.

This clonotype was detected ten times or more. J is TRBJ1-5 and V is TRBV2; TRBD1 aligns across 7 bases. After removal of 7 bases from V and 5 bases from J, the junction contained 14 bases not matched to a gene. This CDR3 comprises 16 residues. CDR1 and CDR2 (germline): SNHLY, FYNNEI. The CDR3 here is CASKRDRTGLDQPQHF. The CDR3 DNA follows: TGTGCCAGCAAACGCGACCGGACAGGCCTAGATCAGCCCCAGCATTTT.

This clonotype was seen ten or more times. The chain couples TRBV19 to TRBJ1-1; the match to TRBD1 covers 9 bases. V was pared by 5 bases and J by 4 bases, with 5 bases of the junction left unmatched. This CDR3 comprises 14 residues. Germline-derived CDR1 and CDR2 are LNHDA and SQIVND (reference sequence). This chain's CDR3 is CASSPRTGATEAFF. The CDR3 DNA follows: TGTGCCAGTAGTCCTCGGACAGGGGCCACTGAAGCTTTCTTT.

This clonotype has at least ten counts. The chain joins TRBV10-2 to TRBJ2-3; D assignment may be TRBD1 or TRBD2 (5 bases each). V was trimmed by 4 bases and J by 1 base, leaving 12 bases between them. The length of the CDR3 is 15 residues. Germline CDR1 and CDR2: WSHSY and SAAADI. CDR3 protein: CASSVGGTGTDTQYF. The CDR3 DNA sequence: TGCGCCAGCAGTGTAGGTGGGACGGGCACAGATACGCAGTATTTT.

At least ten counts were recorded for this clonotype. The V gene is TRBV5-8, the J gene TRBJ2-7, with a weak D call TRBD1 (6 bases). This CDR3 is 12 amino acids long. Per germline, CDR1 SGHTS and CDR2 YDEGEE. V gave up 2 bases and J gave up 5 bases, with 8 bases separating them. CDR3 DNA sequence: TGTGCCAGCAGCTTCAGGGGCCACGAGCAGTACTTC. Translated: CASSFRGHEQYF.

This clonotype was detected many times. The V call is TRBV10-3, the J call TRBJ2-2; D is tentatively TRBD1 or TRBD2 (6 bases each). The CDR3 spans 15 residues. V lost 3 bases to trimming and J lost 5 bases, with 13 bases between them. Germline CDR1 reads ENHRY; CDR2 reads SYGVKD. The CDR3 region is CAISDNGGGTGELFF. The CDR3 DNA sequence: TGTGCCATCAGTGACAACGGAGGGGGGACCGGGGAGCTGTTTTTT.